Following are 4 T cell receptor beta chains from one sample sequenced in a study of human T cells and chemical hapten exposure (dated by TCRdb to the early 2020s). Libraries were built with RACE. The instrument was a NextSeq 500. TCRdb passed the public sequencing reads through fastp at Q25 and MiXCR, retaining productive beta sequences. Entries that share a CDR3 protein sequence are merged under the most common genes and DNA. The sample has 44,000 or so distinct CDR3 sequences on record, 3.7% of them singletons. The ten largest clonotypes hold 5.6% of the sample. The intended sense of this specimen's time point label: healthy volunteer bleed at 6 weeks. Total RNA was extracted from unfractionated whole blood collected in Tempus Blood RNA tubes. Material: whole blood. The source of these receptors is a human donor in good health. Some clones in this sample may be carry-over from other donors' samples.

This clonotype showed up many times. The chain carries TRBV9 and TRBJ1-4; D may be TRBD1 (6 bases). The CDR3 is made up of 14 amino acids. The V and J ends lost 3 bases and 11 bases respectively, with 17 bases between them. Germline V gives CDR1 SGDLS, CDR2 YYNGEE. DNA for the CDR3: TGTGCCAGCAGCGGACGGACAGTGGGATCGAAACTGTTTTTT. Its protein is CASSGRTVGSKLFF.

The chain is built from TRBV10-3 and TRBJ2-1, with 9 bases that match TRBD2. This CDR3 has 15 residues. The V gene's germline CDR1 is ENHRY and CDR2 SYGVKD. V lost 2 bases, J lost 5 bases, and 4 bases stayed unmatched. This CDR3 reads CAISEPSGNHNEQFF. In nucleotides, the CDR3 is TGTGCCATCAGTGAGCCTAGCGGGAACCACAATGAGCAGTTCTTC.

The genes are TRBV30 and TRBJ2-7; D might be TRBD1 or TRBD2, each matching 5 bases. Trimming stripped 4 bases from V and 0 bases from J, with 10 bases between. Looked up from germline, CDR1 is GTSNPN and CDR2 is SVGIG (reference sequence). This CDR3 is built from 13 residues. CDR3 DNA sequence: TGTGCCTGGACGGAAGGGACCTCCTACGAGCAGTACTTC. Protein product: CAWTEGTSYEQYF.

This clonotype has only a few counts. This chain links TRBV28 with TRBJ2-5, with no clear D. Germline V gene data show CDR1 as MDHEN and CDR2 as SYDVKM. This CDR3 is 14 amino acids long. Trimming removed 6 bases at V and 1 base at J, with 12 bases between. CDR3 in amino acids: CASSRTALQETQYF. CDR3 DNA sequence: TGTGCCAGCAGCCGGACGGCGCTCCAAGAGACCCAGTACTTC.